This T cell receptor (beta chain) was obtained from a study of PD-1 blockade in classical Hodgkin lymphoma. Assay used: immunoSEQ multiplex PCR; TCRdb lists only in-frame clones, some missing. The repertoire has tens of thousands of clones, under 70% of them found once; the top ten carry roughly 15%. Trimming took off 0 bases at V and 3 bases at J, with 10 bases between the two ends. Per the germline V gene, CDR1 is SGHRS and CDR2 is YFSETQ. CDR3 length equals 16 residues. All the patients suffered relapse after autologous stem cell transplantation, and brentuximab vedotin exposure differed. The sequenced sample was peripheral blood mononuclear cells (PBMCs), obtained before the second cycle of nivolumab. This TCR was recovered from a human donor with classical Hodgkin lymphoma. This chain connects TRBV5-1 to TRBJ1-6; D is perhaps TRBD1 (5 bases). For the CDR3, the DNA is TGCGCCAGCAGCTTGGCAGGGAACGACTATAATTCACCCCTCCACTTT. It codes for CASSLAGNDYNSPLHF.